The entry below describes one T cell receptor beta chain. Many counts were recorded for this clonotype. Its antigen is unknown. Base qualities are missing; no much larger clone stands one base away. This entry comes from a study of T cell repertoires in cytomegalovirus infection (dated by TCRdb to about 2019). About the study as a whole: The HLA type of each donor mattered for the analysis, because public TCR beta signatures pointed to carriage of CMV infection along with the matching HLA type.

The reads were generated on an Illumina HiSeq 1500. Through fastp at Q25 and MiXCR, TCRdb rebuilt clones from the public reads, retaining in-frame beta chains. All rows with the same CDR3 protein become a single entry with the most common DNA and genes. The sample table contains about 230,000 distinct CDR3 sequences; only one count was recorded for roughly 20% of them. The top ten hold 15% to 20% of the sample. The paper's findings and limits, for the study overall: In both this cohort and an independent roughly 330-donor cohort, the cumulative frequency of public TCR beta family members distinguished carriers of CMV infection plus the relevant HLA type. The ex vivo response was dominated by HLA-C-restricted CMV-specific TCR beta clonotypes, and the single most frequent clonotype in two of eight donors was supplied by these HLA-C-restricted clonotypes.

For this chain, trimming is 2 bases at the V end and 5 bases at the J end, and the number of junction bases without a gene match is 13. From cysteine to phenylalanine, the CDR3 is 18 amino acids long. CDR3 DNA only is kept here, 54 bases in frame from base 1. The sequence came from a human donor in good health (CMV status not recorded). Some clones in this sample may be carry-over from other donors' samples. The specimen sequenced was CD8+ T cells from PBMCs. The chain is encoded by TRBV12-3 or TRBV12-4 joined to TRBJ2-1; TRBD2 agrees with 9 junctional bases. The CDR3 is CASSLLAGGPSTDNEQFF. The sequence in DNA is TGTGCCAGCAGTTTACTCGCGGGGGGGCCATCTACGGACAATGAGCAGTTCTTC.